This T cell receptor (beta chain) was sequenced during a study of response to subunit inactivated influenza vaccine. V lost 5 bases, J lost 4 bases, and 25 bases lay in between. There are 18 residues in the CDR3. Germline-derived CDR1 and CDR2 are SNHLY and FYNNEI. This clonotype was detected a few times. MiXCR, run by TCRdb on the RT-PCR reads, gives a single entry per CDR3 protein. The table records roughly 160,000 distinct CDR3 sequences, roughly 11% of them present only once. The sample consisted of non-naive T cells sorted from PBMCs, taken 40 to 50 days after vaccination. The sequence was obtained from a man aged 45-65 years who received an inactivated influenza vaccine. The chain links TRBV2 to TRBJ2-3; tentative D call: TRBD1 (8 bases). CDR3 residues: CASSLFGPQGGLADTQYF. The CDR3 DNA follows: TGTGCCAGCAGTTTATTCGGTCCACAGGGGGGGTTAGCAGATACGCAGTATTTT.